The 14 T cell receptor beta chains in this list originate from one sample, sequenced in a study of OX40 agonist ivuxolimab in advanced cancers. Some clones are missing from TCRdb's copy, which holds only in-frame ones; the method was immunoSEQ multiplex PCR. The sample records about 24,000 clones, more than 80% being singletons. The material sequenced was CD4+ or CD8+ T cells sorted from blood, taken in a trial of the OX40 agonist ivuxolimab. Receptor source: an adult with an advanced solid tumor such as melanoma, head and neck, liver or kidney cancer.

V usage is TRBV11-2 and J usage is TRBJ2-7; 7 bases agree with TRBD1. The CDR3 is made up of 14 amino acids. The germline V gene has CDR1 SGHAT and CDR2 FQNNGV. J lost 4 bases, V lost 3 bases, and 6 bases had no gene match. The CDR3 bases are TGTGCCAGCAGCTTTTCCGCAGGGGGATACGAGCAGTACTTC. This gives the protein CASSFSAGGYEQYF.

The gene calls are TRBV29-1 and TRBJ2-7; TRBD2 aligns across 13 bases. Germline CDR1 is SQVTM and CDR2 is ANQGSEA. This CDR3 has 16 residues. V shed 0 bases, J shed 3 bases, and the junction held 5 bases outside the gene matches. For the CDR3, the DNA is TGCAGCGTTGAAGATCCGGGACTAGCGGGAAGCTACGAGCAGTACTTC. Amino acids: CSVEDPGLAGSYEQYF.

This clone has a handful of counts. J is TRBJ1-2 and V is TRBV2; a weak D match, TRBD1 (5 bases). This CDR3 has 11 amino acids. The germline V and J ends were trimmed by 7 bases and 7 bases, with 10 bases remaining between them. Germline lookup yields CDR1 SNHLY and CDR2 FYNNEI. The CDR3 coding sequence is TGTGCCAGCACCAGGGAGGGTGGCTACACCTTC. Translation: CASTREGGYTF.

The rearrangement links TRBV30 to TRBJ1-3; D remains unclear. Germline-derived CDR1 and CDR2 are GTSNPN and SVGIG (reference sequence). The CDR3 consists of 15 residues. Trimming shortened V by 2 bases and J by 0 bases, and 11 bases separated the two germline ends. The CDR3 nucleotides read TGTGCCTGGAGTTTCGGACGGAGCTCTGGAAACACCATATATTTT. Translated: CAWSFGRSSGNTIYF.

The chain links TRBV5-1 to TRBJ1-1; 9 bases match TRBD1. Germline V gene sequence: CDR1 SGHRS, CDR2 YFSETQ. This CDR3 comprises 14 residues. The J segment lost 5 bases and the V segment lost 5 bases, leaving 7 bases of the junction unmatched. The CDR3, as DNA: TGCGCCAGCAGAGGGGACAGGGCGGGGACTGAAGCTTTCTTT. Residues: CASRGDRAGTEAFF.

The genes are TRBV6-4 and TRBJ1-6, with D possibly TRBD1 on 6 matching bases. Germline CDR1 MRHNA, CDR2 SNTAGT. Trimming stripped 2 bases from V and 3 bases from J, with 8 bases between. The CDR3 loop spans 15 amino acids. Written as DNA, the CDR3 is TGTGCCAGCAGTGACAGGGGGGACTATAATTCACCCCTCCACTTT. Residues: CASSDRGDYNSPLHF.

V is TRBV25-1 and J is TRBJ1-1; D unresolved. Trimming took off 4 bases at V and 1 base at J, with 7 bases between the two ends. The CDR3 has 13 amino acids. Germline CDR1 reads MGHDK; CDR2 reads SYGVNS. CDR3 sequence reads: CASSVMENTEAFF. CDR3 sequence (DNA): TGTGCCAGCAGTGTAATGGAGAACACTGAAGCTTTCTTT.

There are a few counts of this clone. CDR3 sequence (DNA): TGTGCCAGCAGCCCCCCAGGCGGGGGGACCACAGATACGCAGTATTTT. It is translated as CASSPPGGGTTDTQYF. The chain employs TRBV7-3 and TRBJ2-3; 8 bases align to TRBD2. V trimming: 5 bases; J trimming: 2 bases; junction bases outside the gene matches: 9. The CDR3 is 16 residues long. Germline CDR1 is SGHTA and CDR2 is FQGTGA.

The rearrangement links TRBV7-8 to TRBJ1-6; D may be TRBD1 (5 bases). Per the germline V gene, CDR1 is SGHVS and CDR2 is FQNEAQ. This CDR3 is 13 amino acids long. V dropped 5 bases and J dropped 10 bases, with 12 bases sitting between them. Written as DNA, the CDR3 is TGTGCCAGCAGCACACTCAGGGACTCACCCCTCCACTTT. It yields the protein CASSTLRDSPLHF.

The chain couples TRBV5-1 to TRBJ2-5, with D possibly being TRBD1 (5 bases). This CDR3 contains 15 residues. The germline CDR1 and CDR2 sequences are SGHRS and YFSETQ. Deletions cut 5 bases from V and 1 base from J, with 15 bases between. CDR3: CASRHPLGVQETQYF. The CDR3 region has the DNA TGCGCCAGCAGACACCCCTTAGGGGTCCAAGAGACCCAGTACTTC. Combining the CDR3 with reference TRBV5-1 and TRBJ2-5 gives the whole variable domain KAGVTQTPRYLIKTRGQQVTLSCSPISGHRSVSWYQQTPGQGLQFLFEYFSETQRNKGNFPGRFSGRQFSNSRSEMNVSTLELGDSALYLCASRHPLGVQETQYFGPGTRLLVL.

The J gene is TRBJ1-4, the V gene TRBV9, with 10 bases lining up with TRBD1. CDR3 length: 15 amino acids. The germline CDR1 and CDR2 sequences are SGDLS and YYNGEE. V shed 1 base and J 8 bases; nucleotides not matched to a gene: 5. The CDR3 spells CASSVRDRGGEKLFF. The CDR3 coding sequence is TGTGCCAGCAGCGTACGGGACAGGGGAGGGGAAAAACTGTTTTTT.

In this sample, this clone turned up once. The chain couples TRBV2 to TRBJ1-3; maybe TRBD1 (5 bases). The CDR3 is made up of 14 amino acids. Per germline, CDR1 SNHLY and CDR2 FYNNEI. V was clipped by 5 bases and J by 2 bases, with 10 bases between them. This CDR3 reads CASSPEGTGNTIYF. The CDR3 DNA is TGTGCCAGCAGTCCGGAGGGGACTGGAAACACCATATATTTT.

J is TRBJ2-4 and V is TRBV6-5; D possibly corresponds to TRBD1 (6 bases). In germline, CDR1 is MNHEY, CDR2 SVGAGI. The CDR3 extends over 16 amino acids. V shed 4 bases and J shed 3 bases, with 16 bases lying between them. The CDR3 DNA reads as TGTGCCAGCAGTTCAACAGGGAAATGGGTCAAAAACATTCAGTACTTC. Its protein product is CASSSTGKWVKNIQYF.

The chain joins TRBV6-5 to TRBJ1-2; D possibly corresponds to TRBD1 (5 bases). V lost 3 bases to trimming and J lost 0 bases, with 11 bases between them. The CDR3 is made up of 15 amino acids. The germline V gene encodes CDR1 MNHEY and CDR2 SVGAGI. The CDR3 DNA follows: TGTGCCAGCAGTTATGGGACCGAAGCTAACTATGGCTACACCTTC. The encoded protein is CASSYGTEANYGYTF.